The source of this T cell receptor (beta chain) is a study of vaccination effects on CD4 cells after COVID-19. The V and J ends lost 2 bases and 2 bases respectively, with 6 bases between them. The length of the CDR3 is 13 residues. In the ViraFEST assay, antigen-specific CD4+ clonotypes were identified by expansion after peptide-pool stimulation. Subsequent to a culture period of more than 8 days, CD4+ T cells were isolated. As to this clone: Its matching antigen is unknown.

Repertoires were generated with immunoSEQ multiplex PCR, while TCRdb's copy carries only in-frame clones and drops some. The table lists 55,000 to 70,000 clones, roughly 79% of them singletons. The V gene is TRBV23-1, the J gene TRBJ2-5; no reliable D call. TRBV23-1 carries the ORF label, with uncertain function. This clonotype originated in a human donor who received a COVID-19 vaccine. This specimen consisted of CD4+ T cells from PBMCs cultured with HCoV-229E spike peptides, obtained before COVID-19 vaccination. The CDR3 region has the DNA TGCGCCAGCAGTCAAGGGAAACAAGAGACCCAGTACTTC. The encoded protein is CASSQGKQETQYF.